This entry lists 17 T cell receptor beta chains sequenced from one sample in a study of shared clonotypes between healthy human individuals. Sequenced by immunoSEQ multiplex PCR; TCRdb stores in-frame clones only, minus some. The repertoire holds about 1.1 million clones, with around three quarters as singletons. Source material: memory CD4+ T cells from PBMCs. Noted subset: CD45RA-negative fraction. The receptors originated from a man in his late teens or twenties in good health. Some clones in this sample may be carry-over from other donors' samples.

This clone was recorded only once. The chain has TRBV5-1 and TRBJ2-7, with TRBD2 identical over 10 bases. Germline CDR1 and CDR2: SGHRS and YFSETQ. With V trimmed by 3 bases and J by 5 bases, 2 bases remained unmatched. This CDR3 comprises 13 residues. The CDR3 reads CASSYLAGDEQYF. Written as DNA, the CDR3 is TGCGCCAGCAGCTACCTAGCGGGAGACGAGCAGTACTTC. Full variable domain (outside the CDR3, taken from reference TRBV5-1 and TRBJ2-7): KAGVTQTPRYLIKTRGQQVTLSCSPISGHRSVSWYQQTPGQGLQFLFEYFSETQRNKGNFPGRFSGRQFSNSRSEMNVSTLELGDSALYLCASSYLAGDEQYFGPGTRLTVT.

The gene calls are TRBV28 and TRBJ2-3; tentatively, D is TRBD2 (6 bases). CDR1 and CDR2 (germline): MDHEN, SYDVKM. The V end was cut by 2 bases, the J end by 4 bases, with 19 bases between. The CDR3 loop spans 17 amino acids. The CDR3 sequence is CASSLPPRRGGPDTQYF. In DNA, the CDR3 is TGTGCCAGCAGTTTACCTCCTCGGCGGGGAGGTCCAGATACGCAGTATTTT.

This clone was detected once. The CDR3 protein is CASRTGISNEKLFF. The CDR3 nucleotides are TGTGCCAGCAGAACAGGAATTAGTAATGAAAAACTGTTTTTT. The V call is TRBV2, the J call TRBJ1-4; TRBD1 is a possible D gene (5 bases). The germline gives CDR1 SNHLY, CDR2 FYNNEI. V was clipped by 6 bases and J by 4 bases, with 12 bases between them. This CDR3 has 14 residues.

Worth noting for this clone: The same CDR3 is also encoded by other DNA sequences in this sample. The V call is TRBV5-6, the J call TRBJ1-3; TRBD1 matches 9 bases. Germline values: CDR1 SGHDT, CDR2 YYEEEE. The CDR3 spans 16 residues. The J segment lost 0 bases and the V segment lost 4 bases, leaving 5 bases of the junction unmatched. The CDR3 nucleotides read TGTGCCAGCAGCCCGGGACAGGGCCCCTCTGGAAACACCATATATTTT. This translates into CASSPGQGPSGNTIYF. Full variable domain (missing parts from reference TRBV5-6 and TRBJ1-3): DAGVTQSPTHLIKTRGQQVTLRCSPKSGHDTVSWYQQALGQGPQFIFQYYEEEERQRGNFPDRFSGHQFPNYSSELNVNALLLGDSALYLCASSPGQGPSGNTIYFGEGSWLTVV.

The genes are TRBV28 and TRBJ2-2, with TRBD1 matching over 7 bases. CDR1 is MDHEN and CDR2 is SYDVKM in the germline V gene. V shed 4 bases, J shed 1 base, and the junction held 3 bases outside the gene matches. The CDR3 loop spans 15 amino acids. The chain's CDR3 is CASSSTGWNTGELFF. CDR3 DNA sequence: TGTGCCAGCAGTTCGACAGGGTGGAACACCGGGGAGCTGTTTTTT.

This clone was recorded at least ten times. The rearrangement joins TRBV5-1 to TRBJ1-3; perhaps TRBD1 as D (5 bases). CDR1 and CDR2 from the germline V gene are SGHRS and YFSETQ. CDR3 length: 16 amino acids. Deletions cut 3 bases from V and 4 bases from J, with 17 bases between. CDR3 region: CASSSRAGTPGNTIYF. The CDR3 nucleotides read TGCGCCAGCAGCTCCCGGGCCGGGACTCCAGGAAACACCATATATTTT.

The chain links TRBV7-9 to TRBJ2-5; D unresolved. V lost 5 bases, J lost 1 base, and 11 bases lay in between. Germline V gives CDR1 SEHNR, CDR2 FQNEAQ (reference sequence). CDR3 length: 14 residues. DNA of the CDR3: TGTGCCAGCAGCCCCGTGGGGATCCAAGAGACCCAGTACTTC. Translated: CASSPVGIQETQYF.

The chain carries TRBV4-2 and TRBJ1-2, with TRBD1 matching 9 bases. With V trimmed by 3 bases and J by 6 bases, 2 bases remained unmatched. Germline CDR1 LGHNA, CDR2 YNFKEQ. The CDR3 covers 13 residues. The CDR3, as DNA: TGTGCCAGCAGCCAGGGGACAGGGCATGGCTACACCTTC. Amino acid sequence: CASSQGTGHGYTF.

The chain uses TRBV6-5 and TRBJ1-4; D is unclear. Germline lookup yields CDR1 MNHEY and CDR2 SVGAGI. The CDR3 is 11 residues long. The V end lost 5 bases, the J end lost 13 bases, and 11 bases lay between the germline ends. The CDR3 DNA follows: TGTGCCAGCAGTGACCCGGGCCCACTGTTTTTT. Its protein product is CASSDPGPLFF.

In the case of this clone: A far larger clone is just one base off, so this is likely a read error. This chain joins TRBV9 and TRBJ2-3; no firm D call. In germline, CDR1 is SGDLS, CDR2 YYNGEE. V lost 4 bases to trimming and J lost 4 bases, with 4 bases between them. The CDR3 runs 11 residues. DNA of the CDR3: TGTGCCAGCAGCACGGCAGATACGCAGTATTTT. The encoded protein is CASSTADTQYF.

The table lists this clone with a count of one. The chain employs TRBV5-1 and TRBJ2-1; D may be TRBD2 (5 bases). CDR1 SGHRS and CDR2 YFSETQ come from the germline V gene. The CDR3 covers 13 residues. The V end was cut by 2 bases, the J end by 12 bases, with 15 bases between. The CDR3 spells CASSLSGVIAQFF. The CDR3 DNA is TGCGCCAGCAGCTTATCCGGGGTCATTGCGCAGTTCTTC.

The CDR3 DNA reads as TGTGCCAGCAGTCCCGCCGGGACTAGAGGGTTCTACGAGCAGTACTTC. Amino acids: CASSPAGTRGFYEQYF. This chain uses TRBV27 with TRBJ2-7; 8 positions match TRBD2. CDR3 length: 16 residues. J lost 3 bases, V lost 5 bases, and 12 bases had no gene match. Germline CDR1 and CDR2: MNHEY and SMNVEV (reference sequence).

This rearrangement joins TRBV10-1 to TRBJ2-5; D is perhaps TRBD1 (5 bases). The J call may be mistaken, given a closer DNA end match to TRBJ2-7. The CDR3 covers 14 residues. Germline V gene lookup returns CDR1 WNHNN and CDR2 SYGVQD (reference sequence). The CDR3 reads CASSDHRSSYEQYF. DNA of the CDR3: TGCGCCAGCAGTGACCACAGGAGCTCCTACGAGCAGTACTTC.

V gene TRBV7-2 combines with J gene TRBJ1-3, with a possible D match to TRBD1 (5 bases). Germline CDR1 is SGHTA and CDR2 is FQGNSA. V was pared by 2 bases and J by 0 bases, with 14 bases between. This CDR3 has 17 residues. CDR3 residues: CASSLWGPASSGNTIYF. In DNA, the CDR3 is TGTGCCAGCAGCTTATGGGGACCGGCGAGCTCTGGAAACACCATATATTTT.

The chain is built from TRBV5-1 and TRBJ2-2; possible D gene TRBD2, 5 bases. This CDR3 region has 14 residues. Germline CDR1 and CDR2: SGHRS and YFSETQ. V gave up 6 bases and J gave up 4 bases, with 13 bases separating them. The CDR3 is CASTWAGGTGELFF. CDR3 DNA sequence: TGCGCCAGCACCTGGGCGGGTGGCACCGGGGAGCTGTTTTTT.

This sequence joins TRBV28 and TRBJ2-1, with 7 positions matching TRBD1. CDR1 and CDR2 from the germline V gene are MDHEN and SYDVKM. The CDR3 loop spans 13 amino acids. V trimming: 3 bases; J trimming: 9 bases; junction bases outside the gene matches: 5. CDR3 amino acids: CASSFLDRSEQFF. DNA for the CDR3: TGTGCCAGCAGTTTCCTGGACAGGAGTGAGCAGTTCTTC.

The CDR3 spells CASSQGTASGANVLTF. The CDR3 region has the DNA TGTGCCAGCAGCCAGGGGACGGCCTCTGGGGCCAACGTCCTGACTTTC. The V call is TRBV4-2, the J call TRBJ2-6, with D perhaps assigned TRBD1 or TRBD2 (5 bases each). V dropped 3 bases and J dropped 0 bases, with 9 bases sitting between them. The CDR3 is made up of 16 amino acids. Germline assignment: CDR1 LGHNA and CDR2 YNFKEQ.